These 14 T cell receptor beta chains came from one sample sequenced in a study of T cells expressing NK-cell markers (dated by TCRdb to about 2020). The method behind the library was 5' RACE. Sequencing was carried out with an Illumina HiSeq 2000. The reads went through TCRdb reprocessing, and each CDR3 protein sequence gets one entry with no DNA. This sample's clone table shows about 460,000 distinct CDR3 sequences. More than 1.4% of the sample rests with the top ten. The sample taken for sequencing was blood T cells: a sorted CD56 or NKG2C T cell subset, CD4+ or CD8+ T cells, or bulk PBMC T cells (not recorded which). These receptors were obtained from a woman between 50 and 59 years old in good health. Donor details come from another sample of the same person, matched by shared clones.

CDR3 in amino acids: CASSIGVLPYNEQFF. This sequence joins TRBV5-5 and TRBJ2-1; TCRdb reports TRBD1, a call that lacks DNA to check it against. The length of the CDR3 is 15 residues. Germline loops: CDR1 SGHKS, CDR2 YYEKEE (reference sequence).

The chain employs TRBV11-3 and TRBJ2-1; TCRdb's D call, TRBD1, is unchecked because there is no DNA. CDR1 and CDR2 from the germline V gene are SGHNT and YENEEA. There are 15 residues in the CDR3. The CDR3 loop is CASSFYGGDANEQFF.

This rearrangement joins TRBV11-2 to TRBJ1-1; TCRdb's D gene call, TRBD1, goes unchecked for lack of DNA. CDR1 and CDR2 (germline): SGHAT, FQNNGV. This CDR3 contains 14 residues. Here the CDR3 reads CASSSRQGATEAFF. The full variable domain, in which reference TRBV11-2 and TRBJ1-1 provide the parts outside the CDR3, is EAGVAQSPRYKIIEKRQSVAFWCNPISGHATLYWYQQILGQGPKLLIQFQNNGVVDDSQLPKDRFSAERLKGVDSTLKIQPAKLEDSAVYLCASSSRQGATEAFFGQGTRLTVV.

V is TRBV7-6 and J is TRBJ1-5. Germline V lookup: CDR1 SGHVS, CDR2 FNYEAQ. This CDR3 has 14 amino acids. The CDR3 is CASSQDSSNQPQHF.

This rearrangement joins TRBV5-1 to TRBJ2-1; TCRdb designates TRBD2, a call that cannot be tested without DNA. Germline V CDR1 and CDR2: SGHRS, YFSETQ. The CDR3 runs to 23 residues. The CDR3: CASSLGITGGTSGRGGSYNEQFF.

The chain employs TRBV12-5 and TRBJ2-7; TCRdb's D call of TRBD2 is untestable without DNA. The CDR3 covers 13 residues. Germline-derived CDR1 and CDR2 are LGHNT and FRNRAP. The CDR3 region is CASGLGGTYEQYF.

This rearrangement joins TRBV10-3 to TRBJ2-3; the TCRdb call, TRBD1, lacks DNA for checking. Looked up from germline, CDR1 is ENHRY and CDR2 is SYGVKD. This CDR3 has 14 amino acids. The CDR3 sequence is CAIRSDRGGDTQYF.

The chain carries TRBV5-1 and TRBJ1-1; TCRdb returns TRBD1, unconfirmable since there is no DNA. This CDR3 has 15 amino acids. Germline loops: CDR1 SGHRS, CDR2 YFSETQ. Here the CDR3 reads CASSWEGPVNTEAFF.

This chain connects TRBV12-3 or TRBV12-4 to TRBJ2-1; TCRdb's assignment of TRBD1 cannot be checked, as there is no DNA. The CDR3 covers 16 residues. The CDR3 sequence is CASSPSAGTGGLGQFF.

The chain employs TRBV12-3 or TRBV12-4 and TRBJ1-2. The CDR3 is 11 residues long. CDR3 region: CASRNNYGYTF.

The rearrangement uses TRBV5-1 and TRBJ2-1. CDR3 length: 15 residues. Looked up from germline, CDR1 is SGHRS and CDR2 is YFSETQ. The CDR3: CASSQGNMVHNEQFF.

The chain recombines TRBV2 with TRBJ2-1; the D gene TCRdb calls, TRBD2, cannot be checked with no DNA. Germline assignment: CDR1 SNHLY and CDR2 FYNNEI. The CDR3 extends over 16 amino acids. The CDR3 reads CASSKTRDFHDNEQFF.

The chain joins TRBV10-3 to TRBJ2-7. Per germline, CDR1 ENHRY and CDR2 SYGVKD. The CDR3 totals 13 residues. The CDR3: CAITSSASYEQYF.

The rearrangement uses TRBV5-1 and TRBJ1-1; TCRdb reports TRBD1, a call that lacks DNA to check it against. The CDR3 loop spans 16 amino acids. The germline CDR1 and CDR2 sequences are SGHRS and YFSETQ. The CDR3 loop is CASSLVSPVANTEAFF. The whole variable domain, remainder taken from reference TRBV5-1 and TRBJ1-1, is KAGVTQTPRYLIKTRGQQVTLSCSPISGHRSVSWYQQTPGQGLQFLFEYFSETQRNKGNFPGRFSGRQFSNSRSEMNVSTLELGDSALYLCASSLVSPVANTEAFFGQGTRLTVV.